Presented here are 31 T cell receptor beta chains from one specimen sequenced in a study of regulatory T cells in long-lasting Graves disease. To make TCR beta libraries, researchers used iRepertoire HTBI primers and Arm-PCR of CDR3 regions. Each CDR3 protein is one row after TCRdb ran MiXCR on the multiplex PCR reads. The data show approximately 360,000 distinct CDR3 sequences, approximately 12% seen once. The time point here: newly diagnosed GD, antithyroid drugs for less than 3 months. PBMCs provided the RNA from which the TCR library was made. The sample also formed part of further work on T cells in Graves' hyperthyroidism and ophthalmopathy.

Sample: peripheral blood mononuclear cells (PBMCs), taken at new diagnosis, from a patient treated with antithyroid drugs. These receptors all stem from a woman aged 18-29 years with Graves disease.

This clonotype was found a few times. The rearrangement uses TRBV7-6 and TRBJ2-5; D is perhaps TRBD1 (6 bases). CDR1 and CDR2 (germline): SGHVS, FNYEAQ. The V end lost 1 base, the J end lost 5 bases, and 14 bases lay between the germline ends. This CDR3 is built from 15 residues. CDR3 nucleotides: TGTGCCAGCAGCTTAGTTGGGACATTAGGGGAGACCCAGTACTTC. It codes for CASSLVGTLGETQYF. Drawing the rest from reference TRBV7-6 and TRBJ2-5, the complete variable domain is GAGVSQSPRYKVTKRGQDVALRCDPISGHVSLYWYRQALGQGPEFLTYFNYEAQQDKSGLPNDRFSAERPEGSISTLTIQRTEQRDSAMYRCASSLVGTLGETQYFGPGTRLLVL.

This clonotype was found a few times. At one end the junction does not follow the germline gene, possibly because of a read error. CDR3 DNA: TGTGCCAGCAGCCTGAGGAGGCAAAACACTGAAGCCTTCTTT. This gives the protein CASSLRRQNTEAFF. The V and J genes are TRBV4-2 and TRBJ1-1; D remains unclear. This CDR3 comprises 14 residues. Per the germline V gene, CDR1 is LGHNA and CDR2 is YNFKEQ.

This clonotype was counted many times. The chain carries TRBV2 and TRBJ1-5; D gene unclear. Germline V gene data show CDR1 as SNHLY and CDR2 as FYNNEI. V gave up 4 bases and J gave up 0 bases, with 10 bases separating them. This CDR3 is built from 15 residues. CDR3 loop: CASSADVYSNQPQHF. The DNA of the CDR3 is TGTGCCAGCAGTGCGGACGTTTATAGCAATCAGCCCCAGCATTTT.

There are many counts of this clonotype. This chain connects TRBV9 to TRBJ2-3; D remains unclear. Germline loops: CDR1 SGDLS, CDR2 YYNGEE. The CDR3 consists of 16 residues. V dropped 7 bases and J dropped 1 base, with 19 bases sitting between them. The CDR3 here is CASSPHYTLGTDTQYF. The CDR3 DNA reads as TGTGCCAGCTCACCCCACTACACATTAGGCACAGATACGCAGTATTTT.

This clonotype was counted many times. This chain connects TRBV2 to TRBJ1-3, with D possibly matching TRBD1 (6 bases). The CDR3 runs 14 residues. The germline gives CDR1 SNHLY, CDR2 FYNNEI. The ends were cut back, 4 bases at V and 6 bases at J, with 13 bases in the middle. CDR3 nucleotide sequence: TGTGCCAGCAGTGTCAGGACAGAGTCAAACACCATATATTTT. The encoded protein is CASSVRTESNTIYF.

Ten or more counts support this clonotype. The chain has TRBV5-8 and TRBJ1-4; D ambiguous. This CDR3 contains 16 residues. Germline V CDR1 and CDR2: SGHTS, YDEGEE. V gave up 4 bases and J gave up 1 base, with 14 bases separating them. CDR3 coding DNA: TGTGCCAGCAGCGGACCCGACGGGATAACTAATGAAAAACTGTTTTTT. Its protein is CASSGPDGITNEKLFF. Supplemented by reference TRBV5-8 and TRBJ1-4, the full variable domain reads EAGVTQSPTHLIKTRGQQATLRCSPISGHTSVYWYQQALGLGLQFLLWYDEGEERNRGNFPPRFSGRQFPNYSSELNVNALELEDSALYLCASSGPDGITNEKLFFGSGTQLSVL.

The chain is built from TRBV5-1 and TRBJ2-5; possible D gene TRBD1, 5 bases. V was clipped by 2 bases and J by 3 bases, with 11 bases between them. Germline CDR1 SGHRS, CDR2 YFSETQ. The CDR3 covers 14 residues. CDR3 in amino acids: CASSFTIGEETQYF. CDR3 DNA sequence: TGCGCCAGCAGCTTCACGATAGGGGAAGAGACCCAGTACTTC.

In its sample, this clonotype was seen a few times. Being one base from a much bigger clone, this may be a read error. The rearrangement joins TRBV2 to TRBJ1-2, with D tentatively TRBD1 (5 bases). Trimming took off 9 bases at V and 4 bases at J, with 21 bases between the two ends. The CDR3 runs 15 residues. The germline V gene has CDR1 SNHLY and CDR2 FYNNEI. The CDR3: CARYSRTSALYGYTF. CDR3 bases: TGTGCCAGGTACTCTAGGACAAGCGCCCTCTATGGCTACACCTTC.

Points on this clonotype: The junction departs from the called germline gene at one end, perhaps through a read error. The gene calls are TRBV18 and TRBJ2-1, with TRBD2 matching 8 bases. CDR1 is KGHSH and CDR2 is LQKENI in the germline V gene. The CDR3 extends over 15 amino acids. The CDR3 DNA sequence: TGTGCCAGCTCACCCGGGACTAGTATAATCAATGAGCAGTCCTTC. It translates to CASSPGTSIINEQSF.

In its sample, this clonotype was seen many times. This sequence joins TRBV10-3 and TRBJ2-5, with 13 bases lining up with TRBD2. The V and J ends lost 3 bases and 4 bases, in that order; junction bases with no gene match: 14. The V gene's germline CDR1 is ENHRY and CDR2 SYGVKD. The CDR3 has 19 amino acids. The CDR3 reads CAISDPSARLAGGGETQYF. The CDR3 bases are TGTGCCATCAGTGACCCATCTGCGAGACTAGCGGGAGGCGGAGAGACCCAGTACTTC.

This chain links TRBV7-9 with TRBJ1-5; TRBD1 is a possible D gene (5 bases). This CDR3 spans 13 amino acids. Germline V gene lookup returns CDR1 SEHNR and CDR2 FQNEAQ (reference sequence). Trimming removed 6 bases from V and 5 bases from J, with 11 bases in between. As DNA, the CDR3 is TGTGCCAGCAGTGACTGGGGGGATCAGCCCCAGCATTTT. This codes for CASSDWGDQPQHF.

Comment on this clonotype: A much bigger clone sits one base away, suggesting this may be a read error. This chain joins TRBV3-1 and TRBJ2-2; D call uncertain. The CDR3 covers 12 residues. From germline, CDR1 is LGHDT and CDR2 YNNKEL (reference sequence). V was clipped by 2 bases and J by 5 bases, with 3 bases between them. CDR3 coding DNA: TGTGCCAGCAGCCAAAGGACCGGGGAGCTGTTTTTT. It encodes CASSQRTGELFF.

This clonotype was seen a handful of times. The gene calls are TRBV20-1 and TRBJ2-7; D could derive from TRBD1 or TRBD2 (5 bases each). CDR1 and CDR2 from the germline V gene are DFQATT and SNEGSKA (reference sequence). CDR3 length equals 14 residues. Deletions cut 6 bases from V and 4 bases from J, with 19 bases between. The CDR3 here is CSAPPGLSMYEQYF. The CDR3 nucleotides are TGCAGTGCCCCCCCGGGGCTCAGTATGTACGAGCAGTACTTC.

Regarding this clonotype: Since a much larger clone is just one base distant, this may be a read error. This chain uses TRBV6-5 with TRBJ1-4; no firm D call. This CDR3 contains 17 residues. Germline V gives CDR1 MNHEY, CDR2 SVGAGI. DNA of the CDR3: TGTGCCTGCAGTTACTCGATGGCCACAGTCTTTAATGAAAAACTGTTTTTT. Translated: CACSYSMATVFNEKLFF.

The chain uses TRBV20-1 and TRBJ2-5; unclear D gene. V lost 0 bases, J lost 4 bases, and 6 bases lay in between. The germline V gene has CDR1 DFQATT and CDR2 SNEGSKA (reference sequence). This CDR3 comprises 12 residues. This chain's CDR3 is CSARDLGETQYF. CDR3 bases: TGCAGTGCTAGAGATCTAGGAGAGACCCAGTACTTC.

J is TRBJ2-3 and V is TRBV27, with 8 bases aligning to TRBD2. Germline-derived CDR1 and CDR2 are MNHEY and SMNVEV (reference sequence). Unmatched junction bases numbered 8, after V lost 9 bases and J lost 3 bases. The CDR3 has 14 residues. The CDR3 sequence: CASKQRERTDTQYF. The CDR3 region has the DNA TGTGCCAGTAAACAGCGGGAGAGGACAGATACGCAGTATTTT.

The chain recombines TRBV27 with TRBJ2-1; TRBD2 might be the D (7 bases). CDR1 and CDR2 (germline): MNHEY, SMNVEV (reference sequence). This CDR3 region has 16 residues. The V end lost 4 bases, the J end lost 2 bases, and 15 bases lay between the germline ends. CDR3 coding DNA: TGTGCCAGCAGTTCCCGCCGGGGGGCCCCCTACAATGAGCAGTTCTTC. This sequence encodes CASSSRRGAPYNEQFF.

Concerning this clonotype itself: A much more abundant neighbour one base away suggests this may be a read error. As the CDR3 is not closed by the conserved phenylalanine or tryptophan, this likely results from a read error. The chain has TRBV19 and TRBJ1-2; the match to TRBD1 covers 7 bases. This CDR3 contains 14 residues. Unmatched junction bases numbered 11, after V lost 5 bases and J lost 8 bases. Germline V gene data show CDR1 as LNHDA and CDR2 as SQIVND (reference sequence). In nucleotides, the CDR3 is TGTGCCAGTAGTCCGGGACAGTTTTCCTTCGGCTACACCTCC. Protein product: CASSPGQFSFGYTS.

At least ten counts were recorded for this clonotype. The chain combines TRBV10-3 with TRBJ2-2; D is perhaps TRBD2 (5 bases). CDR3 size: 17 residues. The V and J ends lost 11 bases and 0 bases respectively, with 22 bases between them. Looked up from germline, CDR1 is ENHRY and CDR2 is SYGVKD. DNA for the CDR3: TGTGCCTCTCAGCCGAGGGTAGGGTTACCGAACACCGGGGAGCTGTTTTTT. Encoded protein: CASQPRVGLPNTGELFF.

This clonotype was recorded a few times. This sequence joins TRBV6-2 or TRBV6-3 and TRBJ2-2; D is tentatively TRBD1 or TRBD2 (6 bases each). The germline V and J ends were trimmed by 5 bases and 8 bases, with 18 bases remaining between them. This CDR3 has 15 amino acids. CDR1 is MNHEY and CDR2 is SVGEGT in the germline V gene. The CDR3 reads CASSPRGAPAGELFF. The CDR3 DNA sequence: TGTGCCAGCAGTCCAAGGGGGGCGCCCGCGGGGGAGCTGTTTTTT.

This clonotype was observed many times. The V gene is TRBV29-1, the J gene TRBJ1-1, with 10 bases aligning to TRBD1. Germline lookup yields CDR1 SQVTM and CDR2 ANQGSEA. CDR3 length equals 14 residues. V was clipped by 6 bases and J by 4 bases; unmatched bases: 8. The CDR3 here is CSVARQGARTEAFF. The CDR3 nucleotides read TGCAGCGTCGCGAGACAGGGGGCGCGCACTGAAGCTTTCTTT.

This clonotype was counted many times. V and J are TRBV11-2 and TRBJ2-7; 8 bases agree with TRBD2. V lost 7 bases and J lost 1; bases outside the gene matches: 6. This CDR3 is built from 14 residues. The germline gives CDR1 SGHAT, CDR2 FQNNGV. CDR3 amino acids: CASTRSGDSYEQYF. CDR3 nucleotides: TGTGCCAGCACCCGTAGCGGGGATTCCTACGAGCAGTACTTC.

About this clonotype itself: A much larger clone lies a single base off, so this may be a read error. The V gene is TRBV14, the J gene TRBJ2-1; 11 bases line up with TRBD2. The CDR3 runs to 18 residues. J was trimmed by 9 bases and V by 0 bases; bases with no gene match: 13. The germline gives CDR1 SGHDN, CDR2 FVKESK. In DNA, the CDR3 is TGTGCCAGCAGCCAAGAATTACTAGCGGGAGATTCTATCAGTGAGCAGTTCTTC. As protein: CASSQELLAGDSISEQFF.

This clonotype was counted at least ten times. CDR3 sequence (DNA): TGTGCCAGCAGCCCCGGACGGAGGAACACTGAAGCTTTCTTT. It specifies CASSPGRRNTEAFF. The chain uses TRBV7-6 and TRBJ1-1; D is ambiguous. The CDR3 is 14 residues long. Looked up from germline, CDR1 is SGHVS and CDR2 is FNYEAQ. V was shortened by 5 bases and J by 1 base, with 11 bases between the two germline ends. The complete variable domain, with remaining parts taken from reference TRBV7-6 and TRBJ1-1, reads GAGVSQSPRYKVTKRGQDVALRCDPISGHVSLYWYRQALGQGPEFLTYFNYEAQQDKSGLPNDRFSAERPEGSISTLTIQRTEQRDSAMYRCASSPGRRNTEAFFGQGTRLTVV.

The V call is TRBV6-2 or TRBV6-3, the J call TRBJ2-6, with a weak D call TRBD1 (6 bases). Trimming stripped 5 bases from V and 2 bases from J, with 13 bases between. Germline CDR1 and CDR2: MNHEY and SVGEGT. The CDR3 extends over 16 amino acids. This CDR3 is CASSDITGTGANVLTF. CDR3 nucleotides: TGTGCCAGCAGTGACATTACAGGGACTGGGGCCAACGTCCTGACTTTC.

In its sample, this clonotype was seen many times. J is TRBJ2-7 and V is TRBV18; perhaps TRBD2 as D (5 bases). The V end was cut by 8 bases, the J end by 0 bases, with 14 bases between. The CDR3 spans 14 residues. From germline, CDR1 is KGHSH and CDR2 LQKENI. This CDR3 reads CASHEAEPSYEQYF. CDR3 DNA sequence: TGTGCCAGCCACGAAGCGGAGCCCTCCTACGAGCAGTACTTC.

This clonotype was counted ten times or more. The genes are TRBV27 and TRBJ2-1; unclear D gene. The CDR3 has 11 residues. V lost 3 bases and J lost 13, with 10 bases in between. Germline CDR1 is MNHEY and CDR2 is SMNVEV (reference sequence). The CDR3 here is CASSLGMEQFF. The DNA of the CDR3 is TGTGCCAGCAGTTTGGGAATGGAACAGTTCTTC.

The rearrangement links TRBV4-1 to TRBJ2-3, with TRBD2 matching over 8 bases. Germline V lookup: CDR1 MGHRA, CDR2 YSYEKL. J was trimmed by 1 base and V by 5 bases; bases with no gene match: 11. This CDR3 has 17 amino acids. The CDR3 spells CASSSPAGAGGTDTQYF. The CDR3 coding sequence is TGCGCCAGCAGCTCCCCGGCTGGAGCGGGGGGCACAGATACGCAGTATTTT.

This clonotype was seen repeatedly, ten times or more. CDR3 in DNA: TGTGCCACCAGTGATGCTTATAGGGGTCGATCCTACAATGAGCAGTTCTTC. It encodes CATSDAYRGRSYNEQFF. The chain joins TRBV24-1 to TRBJ2-1, with TRBD1 as a possible D gene (5 bases). Germline V lookup: CDR1 KGHDR, CDR2 SFDVKD. V lost 3 bases, J lost 1 base, and 15 bases lay in between. This CDR3 is built from 17 residues.

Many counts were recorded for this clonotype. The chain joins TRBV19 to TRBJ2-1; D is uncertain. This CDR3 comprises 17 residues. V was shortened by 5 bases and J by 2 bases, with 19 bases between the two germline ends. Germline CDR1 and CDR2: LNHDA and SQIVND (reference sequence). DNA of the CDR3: TGTGCCAGTAGTGCCCGATATATAGCCTTAGCCTACAATGAGCAGTTCTTC. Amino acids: CASSARYIALAYNEQFF.

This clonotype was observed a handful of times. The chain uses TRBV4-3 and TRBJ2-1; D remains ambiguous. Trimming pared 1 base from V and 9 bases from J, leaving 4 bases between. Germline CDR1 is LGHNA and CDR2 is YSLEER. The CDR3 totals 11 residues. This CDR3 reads CASSQGLEQFF. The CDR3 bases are TGCGCCAGCAGCCAAGGGCTTGAGCAGTTCTTC.